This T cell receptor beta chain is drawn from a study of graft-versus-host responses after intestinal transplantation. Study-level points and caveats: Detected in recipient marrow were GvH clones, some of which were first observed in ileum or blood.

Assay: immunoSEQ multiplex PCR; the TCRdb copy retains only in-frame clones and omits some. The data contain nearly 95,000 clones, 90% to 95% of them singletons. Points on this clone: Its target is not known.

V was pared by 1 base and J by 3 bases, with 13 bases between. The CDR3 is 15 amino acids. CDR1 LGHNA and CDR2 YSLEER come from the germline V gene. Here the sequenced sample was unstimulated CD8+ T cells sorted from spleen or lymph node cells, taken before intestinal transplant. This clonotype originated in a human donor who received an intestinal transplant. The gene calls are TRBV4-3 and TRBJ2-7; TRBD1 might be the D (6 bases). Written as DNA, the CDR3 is TGCGCCAGCAGCCAAGCGACAGGCCTTGGCTACGAGCAGTACTTC. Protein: CASSQATGLGYEQYF.